This T cell receptor beta chain was found in a study of T cell responses to AZD1222 COVID-19 vaccine. Using immunoSEQ multiplex PCR, the repertoire was profiled, and TCRdb retains in-frame clones only, with some absent. The sample carries roughly 120,000 clones, more than 85% recorded once. Second doses at about 4 or about 12 weeks were pooled. The clonotype was recovered from an adult who received the AZD1222 COVID-19 vaccine. This sample comprised peripheral blood, obtained 28 days after the second AZD1222 dose.

CDR3: CASSLGSGGAEAFF. Here the CDR3 DNA reads TGCGCCAGCAGCTTGGGGTCTGGGGGCGCTGAAGCTTTCTTT. The chain couples TRBV5-1 to TRBJ1-1, with TRBD1 as a possible D gene (6 bases). Germline lookup yields CDR1 SGHRS and CDR2 YFSETQ. V was clipped by 0 bases and J by 6 bases, with 12 bases between them. CDR3 length: 14 amino acids.